The 9 T cell receptor beta chains in this list originate from one sample, sequenced in a study of cytomegalovirus exposure and HLA in healthy donors. Here immunoSEQ multiplex PCR was the method, and the copy in TCRdb shows in-frame clones only, minus some. Of around 120,000 clones listed, about nine tenths are singletons. Sequencing used PBMCs. The receptors shown here come from a man aged 18 to 29 in good health and CMV-seropositive.

This clone was counted once. J is TRBJ1-2 and V is TRBV6-5, with D unresolved. CDR1 is MNHEY, CDR2 SVGAGI, per germline. Trimming shortened V by 10 bases and J by 1 base, and 16 bases separated the two germline ends. The CDR3 length is 14 residues. CDR3 in amino acids: CATYTRAYNYGYTF. CDR3 bases: TGTGCCACATATACCCGAGCCTATAACTATGGCTACACCTTC.

This chain uses TRBV6-5 with TRBJ1-3; 7 positions agree with TRBD1. Germline V lookup: CDR1 MNHEY, CDR2 SVGAGI. J lost 3 bases, V lost 0 bases, and 5 bases had no gene match. CDR3 size: 16 residues. CDR3 residues: CASSYSRQGGGNTIYF. The CDR3 coding sequence is TGTGCCAGCAGTTACTCGCGACAGGGTGGTGGAAACACCATATATTTT.

The chain employs TRBV6-1 and TRBJ2-1, with D unresolved. The V and J ends lost 4 bases and 10 bases respectively, with 11 bases between them. The germline gives CDR1 MNHNS, CDR2 SASEGT. This CDR3 is built from 12 residues. Here the CDR3 reads CASSARIEEQFF. Written as DNA, the CDR3 is TGTGCCAGCAGTGCCAGGATAGAAGAGCAGTTCTTC.

The gene calls are TRBV5-4 and TRBJ1-1, with D perhaps TRBD1 (5 bases). This CDR3 has 14 amino acids. From germline, CDR1 is SGHNT and CDR2 YYREEE (reference sequence). Trimming removed 0 bases from V and 6 bases from J, with 12 bases in between. CDR3 sequence: CASSLEFGAAEAFF. The CDR3 bases are TGTGCCAGCAGCTTGGAGTTTGGGGCGGCTGAAGCTTTCTTT.

The chain carries TRBV2 and TRBJ2-5; the D gene is possibly TRBD1 (6 bases). V was shortened by 3 bases and J by 3 bases, with 8 bases between the two germline ends. The CDR3 is 13 residues long. CDR1 and CDR2 from the germline V gene are SNHLY and FYNNEI. The CDR3 DNA reads TGTGCCAGCAGTGAGGACAGCGAAGAGACCCAGTACTTC. Its protein is CASSEDSEETQYF.

V gene TRBV4-2 combines with J gene TRBJ2-2, with 11 nucleotides matching TRBD2. The CDR3 runs 19 residues. Trimming cost V 0 bases and J 4 bases; bases outside gene matches: 10. Germline lookup yields CDR1 LGHNA and CDR2 YNFKEQ. DNA for the CDR3: TGTGCCAGCAGCCAAGACGGGCCCCCTAGCGGGGGGCTCACCGGGGAGCTGTTTTTT. It translates to CASSQDGPPSGGLTGELFF.

The CDR3 spells CASSQDLDRAARDTEAFF. The CDR3 nucleotides are TGCGCCAGCAGCCAAGACCTAGACAGGGCCGCCCGTGACACTGAAGCTTTCTTT. The rearrangement links TRBV4-3 to TRBJ1-1, with 7 bases aligning to TRBD1. The V segment lost 0 bases and the J segment 3 bases; nucleotides outside the gene matches: 13. The length of the CDR3 is 18 residues. Germline CDR1 is LGHNA and CDR2 is YSLEER.

The chain links TRBV7-2 to TRBJ1-1, with 7 bases matching TRBD1. The CDR3 extends over 13 amino acids. Per the germline V gene, CDR1 is SGHTA and CDR2 is FQGNSA. Germline trimming cut 3 bases from V and 4 bases from J; bases unmatched to any gene: 2. The DNA for the CDR3 is TGTGCCAGCAGCTTCACAGGGGCCACTGAAGCTTTCTTT. Residues: CASSFTGATEAFF.

The gene calls are TRBV7-6 and TRBJ2-3; 7 bases fit TRBD2. With V trimmed by 7 bases and J by 1 base, 8 bases remained unmatched. From germline, CDR1 is SGHVS and CDR2 FNYEAQ. The CDR3 sequence is 15 residues long. The CDR3 nucleotides are TGTGCCAGCACCCCCCAACGGGGGGGCACAGATACGCAGTATTTT. Translated, it gives CASTPQRGGTDTQYF.